Each of the 25 T cell receptor beta chains below was sequenced from the same sample in a study of control samples from healthy donors and cancer patients. Generated by immunoSEQ multiplex PCR, the TCRdb table keeps only in-frame clones and is missing some. The sample yields roughly 120,000 clones, under 95% seen once. The sequencing sample was made of PBMCs. Receptors were obtained from a man between 45 and 60 years old with head and neck cancer.

This chain uses TRBV28 with TRBJ1-4; D ambiguous. The CDR3 is made up of 12 amino acids. The germline gives CDR1 MDHEN, CDR2 SYDVKM. V lost 6 bases and J lost 4, with 6 bases in between. CDR3 coding DNA: TGTGCCAGCAGCTCGCTTAATGAAAAACTGTTTTTT. Translation: CASSSLNEKLFF.

This clone was recorded once. The chain uses TRBV20-1 and TRBJ2-1, with D unresolved. The length of the CDR3 is 11 residues. The V end lost 3 bases, the J end lost 4 bases, and 4 bases lay between the germline ends. Germline assignment: CDR1 DFQATT and CDR2 SNEGSKA (reference sequence). The CDR3 loop is CSARSYNEQFF. DNA of the CDR3: TGCAGTGCTAGGTCTTACAATGAGCAGTTCTTC.

V is TRBV19 and J is TRBJ1-5; D might be TRBD1 (5 bases). Trimming removed 7 bases at V and 4 bases at J, with 17 bases between. The CDR3 is 15 amino acids. Germline V gene lookup returns CDR1 LNHDA and CDR2 SQIVND (reference sequence). The CDR3 DNA reads TGTGCCAGTACCACAGGAATCAGGCAGAATCAGCCCCAGCATTTT. Encoded protein: CASTTGIRQNQPQHF.

V is TRBV19 and J is TRBJ2-3, with D possibly TRBD1 on 6 matching bases. Trimming removed 6 bases at V and 4 bases at J, with 14 bases between. The germline gives CDR1 LNHDA, CDR2 SQIVND (reference sequence). The CDR3 has 14 amino acids. This CDR3 reads CASSLGGIADTQYF. The CDR3 DNA follows: TGTGCCAGTAGCCTTGGGGGCATCGCAGATACGCAGTATTTT. Full variable domain (missing parts from reference TRBV19 and TRBJ2-3): DGGITQSPKYLFRKEGQNVTLSCEQNLNHDAMYWYRQDPGQGLRLIYYSQIVNDFQKGDIAEGYSVSREKKESFPLTVTSAQKNPTAFYLCASSLGGIADTQYFGPGTRLTVL.

V usage is TRBV9 and J usage is TRBJ2-1; D ambiguous. This CDR3 has 14 amino acids. V shed 0 bases and J shed 5 bases, with 9 bases lying between them. Germline-derived CDR1 and CDR2 are SGDLS and YYNGEE. This CDR3 reads CASSVAPLDNEQFF. DNA of the CDR3: TGTGCCAGCAGCGTAGCCCCCCTTGACAATGAGCAGTTCTTC.

The gene calls are TRBV4-1 and TRBJ2-2, with 10 bases fitting TRBD2. Germline lookup yields CDR1 MGHRA and CDR2 YSYEKL. The V segment lost 1 base and the J segment 5 bases; nucleotides outside the gene matches: 4. The CDR3 is 16 residues long. Here the CDR3 reads CASSQGLAGVTGELFF. Written as DNA, the CDR3 is TGCGCCAGCAGCCAAGGTCTAGCGGGGGTGACCGGGGAGCTGTTTTTT.

The chain recombines TRBV2 with TRBJ2-4, with 7 positions matching TRBD2. The ends lost 2 bases at V and 2 bases at J; junction bases unmatched: 3. Germline assignment: CDR1 SNHLY and CDR2 FYNNEI. The CDR3 is 15 residues long. CDR3 bases: TGTGCCAGCAGTGAATCGGGGGGAACCAAAAACATTCAGTACTTC. It codes for CASSESGGTKNIQYF.

The V gene is TRBV6-6, the J gene TRBJ1-1; D possibly corresponds to TRBD1 (5 bases). Trimming took off 4 bases at V and 5 bases at J, with 14 bases between the two ends. The CDR3 length is 14 residues. Germline CDR1 and CDR2: MNHNY and SVGAGI (reference sequence). The CDR3 bases are TGTGCCAGCAGTTTACAGGTAAAAACTACTGAAGCTTTCTTT. Amino acid sequence: CASSLQVKTTEAFF.

The sample holds a few counts of this clone. The rearrangement links TRBV9 to TRBJ2-5; 11 bases fit TRBD1. Looked up from germline, CDR1 is SGDLS and CDR2 is YYNGEE. V shed 3 bases, J shed 3 bases, and the junction held 7 bases outside the gene matches. The CDR3 consists of 16 residues. The CDR3 is CASSAPGQGAKETQYF. For the CDR3, the DNA is TGTGCCAGCAGCGCCCCCGGACAGGGGGCAAAAGAGACCCAGTACTTC.

The chain employs TRBV5-1 and TRBJ2-2; TRBD2 matches at 10 bases. The J segment lost 6 bases and the V segment lost 4 bases, leaving 6 bases of the junction unmatched. This CDR3 comprises 15 residues. Germline loops: CDR1 SGHRS, CDR2 YFSETQ. CDR3 amino acids: CASSPLGTSAGELFF. CDR3 nucleotide sequence: TGCGCCAGCAGCCCTCTCGGGACTAGCGCCGGGGAGCTGTTTTTT.

The chain has TRBV10-1 and TRBJ2-3; 12 bases line up with TRBD2. Germline V lookup: CDR1 WNHNN, CDR2 SYGVQD (reference sequence). The CDR3 sequence is 16 residues long. V lost 6 bases to trimming and J lost 4 bases; unmatched junction nucleotides: 8. CDR3 in DNA: TGCGCCAGCAGAGTTACTAGCGGGGGGCCGCCAGATACGCAGTATTTT. Its translation is CASRVTSGGPPDTQYF.

The chain combines TRBV21-1 with TRBJ2-7; the table's D call of TRBD1 was not tested on the DNA. TRBV21-1 is recorded as a pseudogene. CDR3 length equals 17 residues. The CDR3 here is CASSMRQPGQGAHEQYF. CDR3 nucleotides: TGTGCCAGCAGCATGAGGCAGCCGGGACAGGGGGCCCACGAGCAGTACTTC.

V gene TRBV6-5 combines with J gene TRBJ2-5; D unclear. V gave up 2 bases and J gave up 1 base, with 11 bases separating them. The CDR3 runs 15 residues. Per germline, CDR1 MNHEY and CDR2 SVGAGI. The CDR3 protein is CASSYIRAPQETQYF. In nucleotides, the CDR3 is TGTGCCAGCAGTTACATTCGGGCCCCCCAAGAGACCCAGTACTTC.

This sequence joins TRBV2 and TRBJ1-1; TRBD1 agrees at 7 bases. The V and J ends lost 8 bases and 3 bases, in that order; junction bases with no gene match: 21. Germline assignment: CDR1 SNHLY and CDR2 FYNNEI. The CDR3 runs to 18 residues. This chain's CDR3 is CASSTGIKGIRLYTEAFF. CDR3 in DNA: TGTGCCAGCTCGACAGGGATAAAGGGCATCCGCCTGTACACTGAAGCTTTCTTT.

The rearrangement uses TRBV4-1 and TRBJ2-1; perhaps TRBD2 as D (5 bases). The CDR3 totals 17 residues. Germline assignment: CDR1 MGHRA and CDR2 YSYEKL. Deletions cut 1 base from V and 4 bases from J, with 17 bases between. Written as DNA, the CDR3 is TGCGCCAGCAGCCAAGGGGTAATCCGGTCGGGGTACAATGAGCAGTTCTTC. Translating gives CASSQGVIRSGYNEQFF.

CDR3 protein: CATSRVVTTGSPLHF. The CDR3 coding sequence is TGTGCCACCAGCAGAGTTGTGACAACGGGATCACCCCTCCACTTT. This chain joins TRBV15 and TRBJ1-6, with D unclear. V dropped 1 base and J dropped 10 bases, with 14 bases sitting between them. CDR1 and CDR2 (germline): LNHNV, YYDKDF (reference sequence). The length of the CDR3 is 15 residues.

The chain uses TRBV9 and TRBJ2-7; 9 nucleotides align to TRBD1. The CDR3 contains 15 residues. V trimming: 0 bases; J trimming: 4 bases; junction bases outside the gene matches: 5. The V gene's germline CDR1 is SGDLS and CDR2 YYNGEE. DNA for the CDR3: TGTGCCAGCAGCGTAGGGTGGACAGGGGAATACGAGCAGTACTTC. This translates into CASSVGWTGEYEQYF.

This chain links TRBV21-1 with TRBJ2-5. TRBV21-1 is designated a pseudogene. The CDR3 has 17 amino acids. Here the CDR3 DNA reads TGTGCCAGCAGCAAAGCCGAGGACCATATAATTGAAGAGACCCAGTACTTC. Its protein product is CASSKAEDHIIEETQYF.

The rearrangement links TRBV19 to TRBJ1-2; D unresolved. Germline values: CDR1 LNHDA, CDR2 SQIVND (reference sequence). Trimming shortened V by 3 bases and J by 0 bases, and 11 bases separated the two germline ends. The CDR3 spans 15 residues. CDR3 loop: CASSIRAPANYGYTF. CDR3 nucleotide sequence: TGTGCCAGTAGTATCCGGGCCCCGGCTAACTATGGCTACACCTTC.

This clone has just a few counts. V is TRBV6-1 and J is TRBJ1-4; tentatively, D is TRBD1 (5 bases). V lost 3 bases and J lost 4, with 12 bases in between. The germline gives CDR1 MNHNS, CDR2 SASEGT. The CDR3 totals 15 residues. CDR3 residues: CASSEIPQGNEKLFF. The CDR3 DNA is TGTGCCAGCAGTGAGATCCCCCAGGGTAATGAAAAACTGTTTTTT.

The chain uses TRBV18 and TRBJ1-1, with 7 bases aligning to TRBD1. This CDR3 comprises 18 residues. The germline V gene has CDR1 KGHSH and CDR2 LQKENI. Losses at the gene ends were 0 bases for V and 1 base for J; bases not matched to a gene: 11. The CDR3 sequence: CASSPPVPGGLGNTEAFF. The CDR3 DNA follows: TGTGCCAGCTCACCACCGGTCCCAGGGGGTTTGGGGAACACTGAAGCTTTCTTT.

This clone occurred a few times. This chain joins TRBV23-1 and TRBJ2-4; 7 positions match TRBD1. TRBV23-1 is designated an ORF whose function remains uncertain. V was clipped by 4 bases and J by 1 base; unmatched bases: 16. This CDR3 region has 19 residues. The CDR3 DNA follows: TGCGCCAGCAGTCGATTGACAGGGAGTAGTCGAGGCGCCAAAAACATTCAGTACTTC. Translation gives CASSRLTGSSRGAKNIQYF.

V is TRBV18 and J is TRBJ2-1, with 8 bases that match TRBD1. V trimming: 0 bases; J trimming: 2 bases; junction bases outside the gene matches: 0. CDR3 size: 15 residues. Looked up from germline, CDR1 is KGHSH and CDR2 is LQKENI. This CDR3 reads CASSPPGQAYNEQFF. The CDR3 nucleotides read TGTGCCAGCTCACCACCGGGACAGGCCTACAATGAGCAGTTCTTC. Filled out from reference TRBV18 and TRBJ2-1, the complete variable domain reads NAGVMQNPRHLVRRRGQEARLRCSPMKGHSHVYWYRQLPEEGLKFMVYLQKENIIDESGMPKERFSAEFPKEGPSILRIQQVVRGDSAAYFCASSPPGQAYNEQFFGPGTRLTVL.

The chain uses TRBV18 and TRBJ1-4, with D perhaps matching TRBD1 (5 bases). Germline assignment: CDR1 KGHSH and CDR2 LQKENI. V was shortened by 3 bases and J by 0 bases, with 5 bases between the two germline ends. The CDR3 totals 14 residues. The DNA of the CDR3 is TGTGCCAGCTCACCCAGGGCAACTAATGAAAAACTGTTTTTT. Translated, it gives CASSPRATNEKLFF.

The J gene is TRBJ2-2, the V gene TRBV5-1; D is unclear. Germline assignment: CDR1 SGHRS and CDR2 YFSETQ. V was shortened by 0 bases and J by 7 bases, with 13 bases between the two germline ends. The CDR3 runs to 15 residues. The CDR3 here is CASSLEASHGGELFF. CDR3 bases: TGCGCCAGCAGCTTGGAGGCGTCTCACGGCGGGGAGCTGTTTTTT.